A selection of T cell receptor beta chains follows, all from one sample in a study of blood T cell repertoires in COVID-19. Only in-frame clones appear in the TCRdb table, and some are missing; sequencing was by immunoSEQ multiplex PCR. The data show hundreds of thousands of clones, roughly 89% seen once. Sequenced sample: peripheral blood. These TCRs come from a woman in her twenties or thirties with active or convalescent COVID-19. Both conserved end residues are part of each CDR3. D genes are given only for firm matches. Part of the rows lack a size; the others show once, few, many or a class for expanded clones.

TRBV6-5,-,-,TRBJ1-2,CASSPTPGGYTF,TGTGCCAGCAGTCCTACACCGGGGGGCTACACCTTC
TRBV2,-,-,TRBJ2-1,CASSELYNEQFF,TGTGCCAGCAGCGAGCTCTACAATGAGCAGTTCTTC
TRBV5-1,TRBD1,-,TRBJ1-1,CASSFSGQEFEAFF,TGCGCCAGCAGCTTTTCTGGACAGGAATTCGAAGCTTTCTTT
TRBV5-6,-,-,TRBJ2-7,CASSWTLSYEQYF,TGTGCCAGCAGCTGGACACTTTCCTACGAGCAGTACTTC
TRBV13,-,-,TRBJ1-1,CASSLGAGFYTEAFF,TGTGCCAGCAGCTTAGGGGCAGGGTTTTACACTGAAGCTTTCTTT
TRBV1,-,-,TRBJ2-5,CTSSQDRGHQETQYF,TGCACCAGCAGCCAAGATAGGGGCCACCAAGAGACCCAGTACTTC
TRBV9,-,-,TRBJ2-7,CASSVRFSSEQYF,TGTGCCAGCAGCGTACGGTTTTCTTCCGAGCAGTACTTC
TRBV18,-,-,TRBJ2-1,CASSRDTTDNEQFF,TGTGCCAGCTCGAGAGACACGACCGACAATGAGCAGTTCTTC
TRBV13,TRBD2,-,TRBJ2-1,CASSLILAGVGEQFF,TGTGCCAGCAGCTTAATCCTAGCGGGAGTGGGTGAGCAGTTCTTC
TRBV4-2,-,-,TRBJ2-7,CASSQVPIMGPYEQYF,TGTGCCAGCAGCCAAGTCCCGATCATGGGGCCCTACGAGCAGTACTTC
TRBV28,TRBD1,-,TRBJ2-3,CASISQTGGLGTDTQYF,TGTGCCAGCATCTCTCAGACAGGGGGCTTGGGGACAGATACGCAGTATTTT
TRBV18,TRBD1,-,TRBJ1-5,CASSRQGTDQPQHF,TGTGCCAGCTCACGACAGGGGACGGATCAGCCCCAGCATTTT
TRBV9,-,-,TRBJ1-1,CASSEEGLLPTEAFF,TGTGCCAGCAGCGAGGAGGGACTCCTTCCCACTGAAGCTTTCTTT
TRBV2,-,-,TRBJ1-4,CASSRDSGNEKLFF,TGTGCCAGCAGTAGGGACTCGGGGAATGAAAAACTGTTTTTT
TRBV10-2,TRBD2,-,TRBJ2-5,CASSGSGLAGEYF,TGCGCCAGCAGTGGTTCGGGACTAGCGGGGGAGTACTTC
TRBV7-9,TRBD1,-,TRBJ1-2,CASSLRTGPYGYTF,TGTGCCAGCAGCTTAAGGACAGGCCCCTATGGCTACACCTTC
TRBV5-8,-,-,TRBJ1-1,CASSLLRDGAEAFF,TGTGCCAGCAGCTTGCTTAGAGACGGAGCTGAAGCTTTCTTT
TRBV6-5,-,-,TRBJ2-1,CASSYSSGGAYNEQFF,TGTGCCAGCAGTTACTCAAGTGGAGGCGCCTACAATGAGCAGTTCTTC
TRBV19,-,-,TRBJ1-2,CASSIDNGAIEGGYTF,TGTGCCAGTAGTATAGATAATGGAGCCATCGAGGGAGGCTACACCTTC
TRBV5-6,-,-,TRBJ1-5,CASSRQGNQPQHF,TGTGCCAGCAGCCGACAGGGCAATCAGCCCCAGCATTTT
TRBV7-6,TRBD2,-,TRBJ2-3,CASSPRTSGSSDTQYF,TGTGCCAGCAGCCCGCGGACTAGCGGGAGCTCAGATACGCAGTATTTT
TRBV5-1,TRBD1,-,TRBJ1-2,CASSTSTGPGGYGYTF,TGCGCCAGCAGCACCTCGACAGGGCCCGGTGGGTATGGCTACACCTTC
TRBV6-4,-,many,TRBJ1-2,CASSDDRLGGYTF,TGTGCCAGCAGTGACGACAGGTTGGGTGGCTACACCTTC
TRBV30,-,-,TRBJ1-3,CAWSVLPGNTIYF,TGTGCCTGGAGTGTACTTCCAGGGAACACCATATATTTT
TRBV7-9,TRBD1,-,TRBJ1-1,CARTGALNTEAFF,TGTGCCCGGACAGGGGCACTGAACACTGAAGCTTTCTTT
TRBV3-1/TRBV3-2,TRBD1,many,TRBJ1-2,CASSRAGQGAPSGYTF,TGTGCCAGCAGCCGGGCCGGACAGGGGGCGCCTAGTGGCTACACCTTC
TRBV15,-,-,TRBJ1-2,CATSREKGNYGYTF,TGTGCCACCAGCAGAGAAAAGGGGAACTATGGCTACACCTTC